Following are 14 T cell receptor beta chains from one sample sequenced in a study of PD-1 blockade in classical Hodgkin lymphoma. Stated time point: cycle 4 day 1 (C4D1), after about 6 weeks of nivolumab. Every patient relapsed after autologous stem cell transplantation, and brentuximab vedotin exposure varied. Libraries were prepared by immunoSEQ multiplex PCR; TCRdb keeps only in-frame clonotypes and omits some of them. This sample has under 30,000 clones, with around 84% found just once. The source material was peripheral blood mononuclear cells (PBMCs), sampled before the fourth cycle of nivolumab. All receptors derive from a human donor with classical Hodgkin lymphoma.

The chain combines TRBV28 with TRBJ1-2; no definite D call. V was cut by 4 bases and J by 0 bases, with 6 bases left in between. The germline V gene has CDR1 MDHEN and CDR2 SYDVKM. The CDR3 spans 13 residues. The chain's CDR3 is CASSSEANYGYTF. CDR3 coding DNA: TGTGCCAGCAGTTCTGAAGCTAACTATGGCTACACCTTC.

The chain is built from TRBV18 and TRBJ1-1; 10 bases line up with TRBD1. The CDR3 sequence is 18 residues long. Trimming cost V 3 bases and J 0 bases; bases outside gene matches: 10. Germline CDR1 is KGHSH and CDR2 is LQKENI. The CDR3 region is CASSPRQGAGTMNTEAFF. CDR3 DNA sequence: TGTGCCAGCTCACCTCGACAGGGGGCGGGTACGATGAACACTGAAGCTTTCTTT. The whole variable domain, filled in from reference TRBV18 and TRBJ1-1, reads NAGVMQNPRHLVRRRGQEARLRCSPMKGHSHVYWYRQLPEEGLKFMVYLQKENIIDESGMPKERFSAEFPKEGPSILRIQQVVRGDSAAYFCASSPRQGAGTMNTEAFFGQGTRLTVV.

The chain joins TRBV28 to TRBJ1-2; 7 positions agree with TRBD1. The V segment lost 2 bases and the J segment 3 bases; nucleotides outside the gene matches: 6. Germline values: CDR1 MDHEN, CDR2 SYDVKM. There are 15 residues in the CDR3. The CDR3 loop reads CASSLPTQGYYGYTF. In DNA form, the CDR3 reads TGTGCCAGCAGTTTACCCACACAGGGGTACTATGGCTACACCTTC.

The J gene is TRBJ1-1, the V gene TRBV11-3; D is unclear. Germline V gene data show CDR1 as SGHNT and CDR2 as YENEEA. V lost 1 base and J 4 bases, leaving 10 bases between the germline ends. CDR3 length: 14 amino acids. CDR3 sequence: CASSLGPQTTEAFF. The DNA for the CDR3 is TGTGCCAGCAGCTTAGGACCGCAGACCACTGAAGCTTTCTTT. Using reference TRBV11-3 and TRBJ1-1 for the parts outside the CDR3, the full variable domain is EAGVVQSPRYKIIEKKQPVAFWCNPISGHNTLYWYLQNLGQGPELLIRYENEEAVDDSQLPKDRFSAERLKGVDSTLKIQPAELGDSAVYLCASSLGPQTTEAFFGQGTRLTVV.

The V call is TRBV7-6, the J call TRBJ1-6; 8 nucleotides agree with TRBD1. The V gene end was trimmed by 5 bases and the J gene end by 9 bases; junction bases not matched to a gene: 9. Germline V gene lookup returns CDR1 SGHVS and CDR2 FNYEAQ. CDR3 length: 15 residues. Written as DNA, the CDR3 is TGTGCCAGCAGCCCCGGACAGGGCGGAATTTCACCCCTCCACTTT. Amino acids: CASSPGQGGISPLHF.

J is TRBJ2-1 and V is TRBV28; D ambiguous. V was pared by 6 bases and J by 4 bases, with 10 bases between. The CDR3 is 13 amino acids. The V gene's germline CDR1 is MDHEN and CDR2 SYDVKM. In nucleotides, the CDR3 is TGTGCCAGCAGAGGAGTGTTTTACAATGAGCAGTTCTTC. Translated: CASRGVFYNEQFF.

CDR3 bases: TGTGCCAGCAGACTCAGGGAGGTGATATACTATGGCTACACCTTC. Amino acid sequence: CASRLREVIYYGYTF. The rearrangement links TRBV28 to TRBJ1-2; a possible D gene is TRBD1 (5 bases). Germline V CDR1 and CDR2: MDHEN, SYDVKM. The CDR3 spans 15 residues. Between the trimmed V and J ends, which lost 6 bases and 3 bases, there was a span of 17 bases.

The rearrangement joins TRBV6-6 to TRBJ1-1; unclear D gene. CDR3 length: 15 amino acids. Germline CDR1 is MNHNY and CDR2 is SVGAGI (reference sequence). V dropped 0 bases and J dropped 0 bases, with 8 bases sitting between them. The CDR3, as DNA: TGTGCCAGCAGTTACTCGGGGAGATTGAACACTGAAGCTTTCTTT. Its translation: CASSYSGRLNTEAFF.

The chain has TRBV7-9 and TRBJ1-1, with 9 positions matching TRBD1. This CDR3 contains 15 residues. Trimming removed 3 bases from V and 3 bases from J; junction bases left unmatched: 5. CDR1 and CDR2 (germline): SEHNR, FQNEAQ (reference sequence). CDR3 residues: CASSFRDRVDTEAFF. The CDR3 nucleotides are TGTGCCAGCAGCTTCCGGGACAGGGTGGACACTGAAGCTTTCTTT.

This sequence joins TRBV10-3 and TRBJ1-2; 10 nucleotides match TRBD1. Germline CDR1 is ENHRY and CDR2 is SYGVKD. J was trimmed by 0 bases and V by 6 bases; bases with no gene match: 4. The CDR3 sequence is 15 residues long. The chain's CDR3 is CAISDRGQANYGYTF. DNA for the CDR3: TGTGCCATCAGCGACAGGGGGCAAGCTAACTATGGCTACACCTTC.

The CDR3 DNA is TGTGCCAGCAGACCCGGGGGGTCTCAGAGCGCTGAAGCTTTCTTT. This encodes CASRPGGSQSAEAFF. The rearrangement joins TRBV5-4 to TRBJ1-1; weak D call: TRBD1 (5 bases). The V end was cut by 5 bases, the J end by 6 bases, with 20 bases between. Per germline, CDR1 SGHNT and CDR2 YYREEE (reference sequence). CDR3 size: 15 residues.

The chain joins TRBV2 to TRBJ2-3; D gene unclear. The V gene lost 6 bases and the J gene lost 2 bases, with 12 bases spanning the gap. This CDR3 spans 14 amino acids. Germline V lookup: CDR1 SNHLY, CDR2 FYNNEI. The CDR3: CASRRTPFTDTQYF. The CDR3 DNA is TGTGCCAGCAGGAGAACCCCGTTCACAGATACGCAGTATTTT.

The rearrangement links TRBV12-5 to TRBJ1-1; 7 nucleotides agree with TRBD1. The CDR3 length is 14 residues. Trimming removed 1 base from V and 4 bases from J; junction bases left unmatched: 3. Germline CDR1 and CDR2: LGHNT and FRNRAP. CDR3 bases: TGTGCTAGTGGTTTGGGACAGGGAATCACTGAAGCTTTCTTT. Translation gives CASGLGQGITEAFF.

The V gene is TRBV18, the J gene TRBJ1-2; D is unresolved. The V gene lost 0 bases and the J gene lost 8 bases, with 10 bases spanning the gap. The CDR3 runs 13 residues. The V gene's germline CDR1 is KGHSH and CDR2 LQKENI. The CDR3 DNA sequence: TGTGCCAGCTCACCACCGGTAAGGGAAGGCTACACCTTC. It is translated as CASSPPVREGYTF.